This TCR beta chain derives from a study of cytomegalovirus exposure and HLA in healthy donors. For the study at large: Early release data held about 92 million unique TCRs from HLA-typed donors. Regarding the study as a whole: Later on, a genetic analysis was performed. It linked a missense variant in DCLRE1C with V- and J-gene trimming of TCR beta.

V dropped 0 bases and J dropped 5 bases, with 23 bases sitting between them. The CDR3 has 18 amino acids. With respect to this clone: The antigen is not known.

The study ran its PCR with 60 Vbeta and 13 Jbeta primers. The repertoire was sequenced with immunoSEQ multiplex PCR; TCRdb's copy has only in-frame clones and lacks some. The top ten clones hold approximately 5.5% of a sample with roughly 150,000 clones, approximately 80% of them seen once. The TCR was taken from a young man in good health and CMV-seropositive. This sequence joins TRBV23-1 and TRBJ2-7; D unclear. TRBV23-1 is given ORF status, its function remaining uncertain. The sequenced sample consisted of PBMCs. CDR3 amino acids: CASSQSISGSKGPHEQYF. In DNA, the CDR3 is TGCGCCAGCAGTCAATCGATTTCAGGATCCAAAGGTCCGCACGAGCAGTACTTC.